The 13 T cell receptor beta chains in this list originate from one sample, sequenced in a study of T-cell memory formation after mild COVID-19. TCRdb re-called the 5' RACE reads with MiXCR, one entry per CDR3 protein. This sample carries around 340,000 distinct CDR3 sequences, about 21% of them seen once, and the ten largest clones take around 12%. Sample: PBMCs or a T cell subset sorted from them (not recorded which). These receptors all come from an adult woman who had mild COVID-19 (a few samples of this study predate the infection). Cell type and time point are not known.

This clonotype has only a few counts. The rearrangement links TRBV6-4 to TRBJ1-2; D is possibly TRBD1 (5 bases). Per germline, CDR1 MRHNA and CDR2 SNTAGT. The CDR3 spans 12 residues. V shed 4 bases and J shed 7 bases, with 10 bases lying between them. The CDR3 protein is CASSVDSGGYTF. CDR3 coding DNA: TGTGCCAGCAGTGTAGACAGCGGTGGCTACACCTTC.

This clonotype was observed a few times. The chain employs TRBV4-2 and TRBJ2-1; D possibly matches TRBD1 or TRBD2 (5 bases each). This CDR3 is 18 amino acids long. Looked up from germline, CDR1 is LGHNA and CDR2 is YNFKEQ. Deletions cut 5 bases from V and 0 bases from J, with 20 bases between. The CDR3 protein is CASSTPLGGGSSYNEQFF. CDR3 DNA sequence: TGTGCCAGCAGCACCCCTCTTGGGGGTGGAAGCTCCTACAATGAGCAGTTCTTC.

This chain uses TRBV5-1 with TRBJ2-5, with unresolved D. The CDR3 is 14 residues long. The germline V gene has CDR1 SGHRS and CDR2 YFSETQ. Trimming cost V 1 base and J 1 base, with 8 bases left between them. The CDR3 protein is CASSLNGGQETQYF. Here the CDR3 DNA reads TGCGCCAGCAGCTTGAACGGCGGCCAAGAGACCCAGTACTTC.

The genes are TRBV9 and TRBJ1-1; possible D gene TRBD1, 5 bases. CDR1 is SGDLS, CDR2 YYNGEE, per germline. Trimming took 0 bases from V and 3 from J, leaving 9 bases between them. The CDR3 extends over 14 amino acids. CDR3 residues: CASSVGDFYTEAFF. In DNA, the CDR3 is TGTGCCAGCAGCGTAGGGGACTTTTACACTGAAGCTTTCTTT.

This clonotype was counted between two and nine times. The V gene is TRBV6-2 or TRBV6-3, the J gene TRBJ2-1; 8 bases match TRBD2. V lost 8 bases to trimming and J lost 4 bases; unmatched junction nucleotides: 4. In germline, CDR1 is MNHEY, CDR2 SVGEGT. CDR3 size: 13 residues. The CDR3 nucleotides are TGTGCCAGCTGGACTAGCATATACAATGAGCAGTTCTTC. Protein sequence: CASWTSIYNEQFF.

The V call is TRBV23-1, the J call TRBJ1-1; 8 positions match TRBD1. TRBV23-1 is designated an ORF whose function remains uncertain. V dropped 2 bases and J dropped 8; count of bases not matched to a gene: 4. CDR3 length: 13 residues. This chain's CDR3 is CASSQGRDREAFF. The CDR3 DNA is TGCGCCAGCAGTCAAGGAAGGGACAGGGAAGCTTTCTTT.

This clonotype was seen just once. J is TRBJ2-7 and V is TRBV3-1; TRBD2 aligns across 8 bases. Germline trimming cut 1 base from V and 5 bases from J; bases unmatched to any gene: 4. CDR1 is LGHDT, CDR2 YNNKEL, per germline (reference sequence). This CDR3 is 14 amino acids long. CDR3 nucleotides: TGTGCCAGCAGCCAAGGTAGCGGGACCAACGAGCAGTACTTC. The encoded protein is CASSQGSGTNEQYF.

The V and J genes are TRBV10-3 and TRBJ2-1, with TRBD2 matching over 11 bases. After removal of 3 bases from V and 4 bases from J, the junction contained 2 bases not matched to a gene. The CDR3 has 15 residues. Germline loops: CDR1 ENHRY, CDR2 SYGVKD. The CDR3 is CAISDLAGGYNEQFF. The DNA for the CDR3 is TGTGCCATCAGTGATCTAGCGGGAGGTTACAATGAGCAGTTCTTC.

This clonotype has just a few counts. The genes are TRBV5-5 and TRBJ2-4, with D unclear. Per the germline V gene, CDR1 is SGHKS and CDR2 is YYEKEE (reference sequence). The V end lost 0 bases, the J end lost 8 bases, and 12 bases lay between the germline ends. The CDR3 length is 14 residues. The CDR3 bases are TGTGCCAGCAGCTTGGGGCAGGCGAGCCACATTCAGTACTTC. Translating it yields CASSLGQASHIQYF.

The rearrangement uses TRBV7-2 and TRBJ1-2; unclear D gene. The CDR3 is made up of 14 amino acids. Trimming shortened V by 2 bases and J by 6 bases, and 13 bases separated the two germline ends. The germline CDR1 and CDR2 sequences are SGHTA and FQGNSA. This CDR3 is CASSLIGPENGYTF. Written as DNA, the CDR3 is TGTGCCAGCAGCTTAATCGGCCCAGAGAATGGCTACACCTTC.

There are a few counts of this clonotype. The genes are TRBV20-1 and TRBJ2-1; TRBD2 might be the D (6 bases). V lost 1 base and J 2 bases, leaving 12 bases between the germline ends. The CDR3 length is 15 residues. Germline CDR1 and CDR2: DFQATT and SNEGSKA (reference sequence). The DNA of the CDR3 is TGCAGTGCTAGAGCTTGGGGGACTGCCTACAATGAGCAGTTCTTC. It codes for CSARAWGTAYNEQFF.

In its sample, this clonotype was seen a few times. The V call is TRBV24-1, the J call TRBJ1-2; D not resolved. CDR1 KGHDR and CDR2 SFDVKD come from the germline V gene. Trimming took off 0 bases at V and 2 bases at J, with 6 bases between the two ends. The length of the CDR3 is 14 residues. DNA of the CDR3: TGTGCCACCAGTGATTTGGCAGCGAACTATGGCTACACCTTC. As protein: CATSDLAANYGYTF.

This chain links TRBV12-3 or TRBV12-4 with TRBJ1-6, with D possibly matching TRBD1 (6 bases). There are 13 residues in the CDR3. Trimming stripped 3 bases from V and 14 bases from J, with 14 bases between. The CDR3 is CASSLRQDSSLHF. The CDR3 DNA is TGTGCCAGCAGTTTGCGACAGGACTCATCCCTCCACTTT.